This TCR beta chain was sequenced for a study of blood T cell repertoires in COVID-19. Whole-study context: The analysed material was cDNA or gDNA that came from T cells, B-cell-depleted T cells, or PBMCs.

Participants' reported clinical history set cohort assignment. With V trimmed by 0 bases and J by 4 bases, 4 bases remained unmatched. The germline CDR1 and CDR2 sequences are SGHRS and YFSETQ. This CDR3 contains 16 residues. The repertoire was sequenced with immunoSEQ multiplex PCR; TCRdb's copy has only in-frame clones and lacks some. Found here are under 450,000 clones, more than 85% of them singletons; the top ten hold roughly 0.86%. The receptor's source is a woman aged 40 to 50 who had been exposed to COVID-19. What was sequenced was PBMCs or T cells enriched from blood (not recorded which). The rearrangement joins TRBV5-1 to TRBJ2-1, with TRBD1 identical over 10 bases. The CDR3 nucleotides are TGCGCCAGCAGCTTGGCGGGGGACAGGGGTTACAATGAGCAGTTCTTC. It is translated as CASSLAGDRGYNEQFF.